The source of this T cell receptor beta chain is a study of shared clonotypes between healthy human individuals. Study-wide findings and caveats: Memory subsets generally showed smaller estimated richness than naive subsets did.

Comment on this clone: The antigen is undetermined.

Sequencing used immunoSEQ multiplex PCR; TCRdb keeps in-frame clones, though not all of them. The table lists around 2,000,000 clones, over 85% of them singletons. Terminally differentiated effector memory CD45RA+ cells were excluded from the naive CD8 cells, which were CD45RO-negative and positively selected for CCR7. The V gene end was trimmed by 2 bases and the J gene end by 8 bases; junction bases not matched to a gene: 22. The germline V gene has CDR1 SNHLY and CDR2 FYNNEI. The CDR3 length is 20 residues. The V and J genes are TRBV2 and TRBJ2-1, with 9 bases matching TRBD2. This receptor was identified in a young man in good health. Source material: naive CD8+ T cells sorted from blood. This CDR3 reads CASSEYPTLISGGPWDEQFF. The CDR3 nucleotides read TGTGCCAGCAGTGAATACCCGACATTGATTAGCGGGGGCCCCTGGGATGAGCAGTTCTTC.